This T cell receptor beta chain was obtained from a study of PD-L1 blockade in urothelial cancer. At the level of the study: Of prior chemotherapy regimens, patients had received between 0 and 3. Blood was tested 3 weeks (second dose) and 6 weeks into treatment.

TCRdb keeps only in-frame clones here, not all; method: immunoSEQ multiplex PCR. The sample includes fewer than 100,000 clones, approximately 86% of them seen just once. The time point: pretreatment peripheral blood. The receptor's source is a man in his forties or fifties with urothelial cancer. The source material was PBMCs, sampled around atezolizumab (anti-PD-L1) treatment.

The CDR3 loop reads CSVVSPRTGGTGELFF. CDR3 nucleotide sequence: TGCAGCGTTGTGTCCCCGAGGACAGGGGGTACCGGGGAGCTGTTTTTT. The chain couples TRBV29-1 to TRBJ2-2; 10 bases map to TRBD1. This CDR3 is 16 amino acids long. CDR1 is SQVTM, CDR2 ANQGSEA, per germline. Losses at the gene ends were 4 bases for V and 5 bases for J; bases not matched to a gene: 10.